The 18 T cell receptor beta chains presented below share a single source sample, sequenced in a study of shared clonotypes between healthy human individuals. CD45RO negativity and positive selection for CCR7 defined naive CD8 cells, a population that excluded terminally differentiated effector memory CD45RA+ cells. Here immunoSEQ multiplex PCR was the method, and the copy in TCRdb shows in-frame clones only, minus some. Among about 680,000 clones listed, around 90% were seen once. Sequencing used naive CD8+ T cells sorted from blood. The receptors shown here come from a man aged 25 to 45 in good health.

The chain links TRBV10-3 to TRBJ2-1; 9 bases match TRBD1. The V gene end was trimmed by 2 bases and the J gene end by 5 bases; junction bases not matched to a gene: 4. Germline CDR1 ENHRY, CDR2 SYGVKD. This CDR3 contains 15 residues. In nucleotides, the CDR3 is TGTGCCATCAGTGAGCCGGACAGGGGTAACAATGAGCAGTTCTTC. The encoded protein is CAISEPDRGNNEQFF.

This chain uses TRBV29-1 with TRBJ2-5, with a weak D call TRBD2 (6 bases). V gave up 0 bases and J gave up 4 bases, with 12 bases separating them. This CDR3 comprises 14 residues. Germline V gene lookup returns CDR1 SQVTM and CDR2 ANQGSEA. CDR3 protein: CSVEDQEGLETQYF. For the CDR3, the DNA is TGCAGCGTTGAAGATCAGGAGGGTTTAGAGACCCAGTACTTC.

In DNA form, the CDR3 reads TGTGCCAGCAGTAAAACAGGGGGAGGGACTGAAGCTTTCTTT. Translated: CASSKTGGGTEAFF. The chain carries TRBV7-9 and TRBJ1-1, with TRBD1 matching 8 bases. The CDR3 consists of 14 residues. Germline V gene sequence: CDR1 SEHNR, CDR2 FQNEAQ (reference sequence). After removal of 6 bases from V and 5 bases from J, the junction contained 8 bases not matched to a gene.

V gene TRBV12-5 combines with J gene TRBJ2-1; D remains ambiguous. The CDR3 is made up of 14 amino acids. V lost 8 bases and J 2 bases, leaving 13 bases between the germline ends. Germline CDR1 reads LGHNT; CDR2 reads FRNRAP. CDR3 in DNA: TGTGCTAGTCAGGCGGAGAATGCCTACAATGAGCAGTTCTTC. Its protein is CASQAENAYNEQFF. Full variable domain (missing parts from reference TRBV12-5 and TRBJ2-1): DARVTQTPRHKVTEMGQEVTMRCQPILGHNTVFWYRQTMMQGLELLAYFRNRAPLDDSGMPKDRFSAEMPDATLATLKIQPSEPRDSAVYFCASQAENAYNEQFFGPGTRLTVL.

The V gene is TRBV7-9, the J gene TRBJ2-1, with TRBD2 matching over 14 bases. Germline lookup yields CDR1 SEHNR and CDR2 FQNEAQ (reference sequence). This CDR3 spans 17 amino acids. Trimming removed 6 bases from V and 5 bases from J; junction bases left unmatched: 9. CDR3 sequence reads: CASRQTSGRALNNEQFF. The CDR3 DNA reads TGTGCCAGCAGACAGACTAGCGGGAGGGCCCTCAACAATGAGCAGTTCTTC.

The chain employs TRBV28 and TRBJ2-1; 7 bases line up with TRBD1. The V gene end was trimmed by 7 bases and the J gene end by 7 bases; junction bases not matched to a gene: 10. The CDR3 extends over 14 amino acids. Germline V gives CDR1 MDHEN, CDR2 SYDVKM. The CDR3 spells CASNPTGSKNEQFF. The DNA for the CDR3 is TGTGCCAGCAACCCGACAGGGTCAAAAAATGAGCAGTTCTTC.

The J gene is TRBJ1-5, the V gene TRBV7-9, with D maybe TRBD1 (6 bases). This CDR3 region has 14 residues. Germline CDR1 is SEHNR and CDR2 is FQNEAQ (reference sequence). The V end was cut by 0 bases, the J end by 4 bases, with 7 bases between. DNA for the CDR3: TGTGCCAGCAGCTTAGCAGGGACAAATCAGCCCCAGCATTTT. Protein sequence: CASSLAGTNQPQHF.

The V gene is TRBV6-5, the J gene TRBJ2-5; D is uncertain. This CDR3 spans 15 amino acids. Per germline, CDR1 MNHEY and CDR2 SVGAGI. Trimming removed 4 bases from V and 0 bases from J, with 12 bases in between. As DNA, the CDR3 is TGTGCCAGCAGTTCGGTTTTCAGGAACCAAGAGACCCAGTACTTC. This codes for CASSSVFRNQETQYF.

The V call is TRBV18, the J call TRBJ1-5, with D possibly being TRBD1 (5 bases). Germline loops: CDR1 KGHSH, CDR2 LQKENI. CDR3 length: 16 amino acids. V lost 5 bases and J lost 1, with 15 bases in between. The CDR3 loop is CASSSRDGLSNQPQHF. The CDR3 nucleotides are TGTGCCAGCTCATCCCGGGACGGCCTCAGCAATCAGCCCCAGCATTTT.

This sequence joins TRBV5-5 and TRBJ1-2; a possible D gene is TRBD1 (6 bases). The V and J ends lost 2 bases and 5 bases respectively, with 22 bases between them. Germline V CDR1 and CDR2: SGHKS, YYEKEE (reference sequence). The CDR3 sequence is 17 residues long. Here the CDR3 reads CASSFTPLGTNRYGYTF. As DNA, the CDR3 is TGTGCCAGCAGCTTTACCCCCCTCGGGACAAACCGTTATGGCTACACCTTC.

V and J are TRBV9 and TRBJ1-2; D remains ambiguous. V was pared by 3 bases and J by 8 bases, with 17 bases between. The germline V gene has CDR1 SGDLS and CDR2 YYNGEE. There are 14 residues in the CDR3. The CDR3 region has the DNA TGTGCCAGCAGCGGACCGGGCTCAAGCGGGGGCTACACCTTC. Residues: CASSGPGSSGGYTF.

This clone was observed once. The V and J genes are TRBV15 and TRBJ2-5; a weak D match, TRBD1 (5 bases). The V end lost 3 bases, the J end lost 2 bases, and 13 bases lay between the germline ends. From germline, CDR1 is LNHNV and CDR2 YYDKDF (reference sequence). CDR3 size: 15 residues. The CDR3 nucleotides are TGTGCCACCAGCAGTGAGAAAGACAGTCAAGAGACCCAGTACTTC. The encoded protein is CATSSEKDSQETQYF.

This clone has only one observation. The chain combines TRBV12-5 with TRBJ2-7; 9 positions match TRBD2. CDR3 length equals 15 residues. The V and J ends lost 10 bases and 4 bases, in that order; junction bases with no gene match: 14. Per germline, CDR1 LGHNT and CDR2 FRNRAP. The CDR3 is CANPTFPSGVYEQYF. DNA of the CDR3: TGTGCTAACCCCACCTTCCCTAGCGGGGTATACGAGCAGTACTTC.

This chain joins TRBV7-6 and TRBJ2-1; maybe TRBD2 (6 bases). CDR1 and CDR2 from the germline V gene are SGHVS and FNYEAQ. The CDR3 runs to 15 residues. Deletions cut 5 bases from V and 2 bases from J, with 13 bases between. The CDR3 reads CASSTRAGPYNEQFF. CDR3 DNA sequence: TGTGCCAGCAGCACCAGAGCGGGCCCCTACAATGAGCAGTTCTTC.

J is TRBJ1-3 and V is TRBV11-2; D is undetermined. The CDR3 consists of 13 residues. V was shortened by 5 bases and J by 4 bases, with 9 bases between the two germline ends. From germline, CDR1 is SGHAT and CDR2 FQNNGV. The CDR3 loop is CASSLLEGNTIYF. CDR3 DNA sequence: TGTGCCAGCAGCCTCCTGGAGGGAAACACCATATATTTT.

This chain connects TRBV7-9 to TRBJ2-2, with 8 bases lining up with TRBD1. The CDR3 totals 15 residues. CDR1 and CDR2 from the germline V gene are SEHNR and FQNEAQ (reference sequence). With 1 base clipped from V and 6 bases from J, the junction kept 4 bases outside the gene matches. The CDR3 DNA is TGTGCCAGCAGCTTAGTCGGCAGGGGGCCCGGGGAGCTGTTTTTT. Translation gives CASSLVGRGPGELFF.

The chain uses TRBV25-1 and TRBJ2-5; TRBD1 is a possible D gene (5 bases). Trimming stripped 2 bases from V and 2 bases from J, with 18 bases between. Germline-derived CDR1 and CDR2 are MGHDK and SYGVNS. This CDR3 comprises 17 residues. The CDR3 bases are TGTGCCAGCAGTGAAATTAAGGGTCGGGCAGGGCAAGAGACCCAGTACTTC. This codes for CASSEIKGRAGQETQYF.

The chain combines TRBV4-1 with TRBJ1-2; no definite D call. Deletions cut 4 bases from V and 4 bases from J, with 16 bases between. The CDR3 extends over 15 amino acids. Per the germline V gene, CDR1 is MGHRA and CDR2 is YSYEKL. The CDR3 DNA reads TGCGCCAGCAGCCTCCATAGTAGGTCGAGCTATGGCTACACCTTC. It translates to CASSLHSRSSYGYTF.